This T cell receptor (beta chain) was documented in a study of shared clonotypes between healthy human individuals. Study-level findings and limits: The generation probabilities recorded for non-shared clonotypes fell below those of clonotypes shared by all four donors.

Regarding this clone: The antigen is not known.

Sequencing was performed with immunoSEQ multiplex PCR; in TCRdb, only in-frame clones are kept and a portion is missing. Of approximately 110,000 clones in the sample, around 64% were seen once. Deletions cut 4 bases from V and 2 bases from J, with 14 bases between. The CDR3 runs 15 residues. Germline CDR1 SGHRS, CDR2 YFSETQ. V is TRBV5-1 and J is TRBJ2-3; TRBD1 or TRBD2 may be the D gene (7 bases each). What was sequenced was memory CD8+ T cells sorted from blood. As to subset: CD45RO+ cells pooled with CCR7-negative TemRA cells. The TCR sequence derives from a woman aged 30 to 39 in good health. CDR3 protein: CASSPWEGATDTQYF. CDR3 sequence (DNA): TGCGCCAGCAGCCCGTGGGAGGGGGCCACAGATACGCAGTATTTT.